This paragraph covers one T cell receptor (beta chain) sequence. Its antigen is unidentified. Expressed TCRB transcripts were sequenced, since all the RNA that had been isolated was reverse transcribed. Only in-frame clones appear in the TCRdb table, and some are missing; sequencing was by immunoSEQ multiplex PCR. The sample lists about 60,000 clones; approximately 59% were seen once. The data were obtained in a study of beta chain features in type 1 diabetes. General observations from the study: VDJ junctions from type 1 diabetes patients carried fewer insertions and larger deletions.

J lost 0 bases, V lost 7 bases, and 3 bases had no gene match. Germline V gives CDR1 MNHEY, CDR2 SVGAGI. This CDR3 is 14 amino acids long. Sorting gave populations that all exceeded 95% purity. This chain uses TRBV6-5 with TRBJ1-5; 7 nucleotides line up with TRBD1. The clonotype originates from a woman aged 18-29 years in good health. The sequencing input was Tregs from blood. CDR3: CASTQGYSNQPQHF. The CDR3 DNA is TGTGCCAGCACACAGGGGTATAGCAATCAGCCCCAGCATTTT.